These 6 T cell receptor beta chains were sequenced from one sample in a study of regulatory T cells in long-lasting Graves disease. The authors built TCR beta libraries using iRepertoire HTBI primers and Arm-PCR of CDR3 regions. Each CDR3 protein is one row after TCRdb ran MiXCR on the multiplex PCR reads. The data hold under 300,000 distinct CDR3 sequences, with about a sixth observed a single time. The time point: newly diagnosed GD, antithyroid drugs for less than 3 months. Generation of the TCR library employed RNA extracted from PBMCs. The input for sequencing was peripheral blood mononuclear cells (PBMCs), taken at new diagnosis, from a patient treated with antithyroid drugs. The receptors shown here come from a female donor with Graves disease.

This clonotype was recorded at least ten times. The rearrangement links TRBV6-2 or TRBV6-3 to TRBJ1-2, with TRBD1 matching over 8 bases. Germline lookup yields CDR1 MNHEY and CDR2 SVGEGT. The CDR3 has 13 residues. V trimming: 5 bases; J trimming: 6 bases; junction bases outside the gene matches: 5. The CDR3 nucleotides read TGTGCCAGCAGTGGAAGGACAGGGCATGGCTACACCTTC. It encodes CASSGRTGHGYTF.

In its sample, this clonotype was seen many times. The rearrangement links TRBV5-1 to TRBJ2-7; D may be TRBD1 (5 bases). V was clipped by 0 bases and J by 12 bases, with 13 bases between them. CDR1 is SGHRS and CDR2 is YFSETQ in the germline V gene. CDR3 size: 12 residues. The CDR3 DNA reads as TGCGCCAGCAGCTTGGCCCCAGGGTGGTGGTACTTC. It encodes CASSLAPGWWYF.

This clonotype was detected many times. CDR3 in DNA: TGCGCCAGCAGTGAGCCAGGGGGCTTCACTGAAGCTTTCTTT. Translating gives CASSEPGGFTEAFF. The chain carries TRBV10-2 and TRBJ1-1; 8 bases are a match to TRBD1. V lost 2 bases to trimming and J lost 4 bases; unmatched junction nucleotides: 3. The CDR3 spans 14 residues. CDR1 is WSHSY, CDR2 SAAADI, per germline.

The gene calls are TRBV11-2 and TRBJ2-5; D may match TRBD1 or TRBD2 (5 bases each). The V end lost 4 bases, the J end lost 7 bases, and 13 bases lay between the germline ends. Germline-derived CDR1 and CDR2 are SGHAT and FQNNGV. The CDR3 runs 13 residues. In DNA form, the CDR3 reads TGTGCCAGCAGCTCACAGGAGGCGGGGACCCAGTACTTC. Translation gives CASSSQEAGTQYF.

This clonotype was picked up many times. V is TRBV20-1 and J is TRBJ2-1; weak D call: TRBD2 (5 bases). The CDR3 length is 17 residues. Trimming stripped 1 base from V and 0 bases from J, with 16 bases between. Germline V lookup: CDR1 DFQATT, CDR2 SNEGSKA (reference sequence). CDR3 protein: CSARGRTQQSSYNEQFF. CDR3 nucleotide sequence: TGCAGTGCTAGAGGCAGGACTCAACAGAGCTCCTACAATGAGCAGTTCTTC.

This clonotype was recorded at least ten times. The chain is built from TRBV24-1 and TRBJ1-1, with D possibly being TRBD1 (5 bases). Trimming removed 1 base from V and 8 bases from J, with 10 bases in between. Germline CDR1 reads KGHDR; CDR2 reads SFDVKD. CDR3 size: 13 residues. The CDR3 sequence: CATSDFRSGEAFF. As DNA, the CDR3 is TGTGCCACCAGTGATTTCCGATCAGGGGAAGCTTTCTTT.